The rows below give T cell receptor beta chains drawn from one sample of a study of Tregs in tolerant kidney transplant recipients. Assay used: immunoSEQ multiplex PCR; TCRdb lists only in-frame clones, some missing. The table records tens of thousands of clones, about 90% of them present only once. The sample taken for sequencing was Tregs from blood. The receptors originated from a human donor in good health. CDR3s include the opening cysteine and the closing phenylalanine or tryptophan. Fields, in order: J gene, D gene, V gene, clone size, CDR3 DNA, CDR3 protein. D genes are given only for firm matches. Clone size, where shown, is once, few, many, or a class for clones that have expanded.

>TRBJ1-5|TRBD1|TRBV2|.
TGTGCCAGCAGTCGGACAGGCCCTCAGCCCCAGCATTTT
CASSRTGPQPQHF
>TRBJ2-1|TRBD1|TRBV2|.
TGTGCCAGCAGGCCCGGGACAGGGTCCTACAATGAGCAGTTCTTC
CASRPGTGSYNEQFF
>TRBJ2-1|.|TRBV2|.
TGTGCCAGCAGTGTTGAGGACAGCTCCTACAATGAGCAGTTCTTC
CASSVEDSSYNEQFF
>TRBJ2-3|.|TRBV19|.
TGTGCCAGTAGTGGGGGGAATATTGTTGATACGCAGTATTTT
CASSGGNIVDTQYF
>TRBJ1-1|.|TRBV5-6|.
TGTGCCAGCAGCTTCGGGAGGCAGGACACTGAAGCTTTCTTT
CASSFGRQDTEAFF
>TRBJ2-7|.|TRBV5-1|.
TGCGCCAGCACCAACCGGGACGTAGCCTACGAGCAGTACTTC
CASTNRDVAYEQYF
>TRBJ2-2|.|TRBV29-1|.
TGCAGCGTTGGCAGGAGGGGGGCCGGGGAGCTGTTTTTT
CSVGRRGAGELFF
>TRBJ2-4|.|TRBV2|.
TGTGCCAGCAGTGAAGGGACGGTATTTCTAGCCAAAAACATTCAGTACTTC
CASSEGTVFLAKNIQYF
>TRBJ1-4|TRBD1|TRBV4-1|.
TGCGCCAGCAGCCAAGACAGGGGGCTTATACTGTTTTTT
CASSQDRGLILFF
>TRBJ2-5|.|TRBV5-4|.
TGTGCCAGCAGCTTAGAGCGTGGGGAGACCCAGTACTTC
CASSLERGETQYF
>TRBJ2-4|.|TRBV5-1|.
TGCGCCAGCAGGGTCGCTCTAATGGACATTCAGTACTTC
CASRVALMDIQYF
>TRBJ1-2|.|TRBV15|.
TGTGCCACCAGCAGAGATCGGGCCAGCGGCTACACCTTC
CATSRDRASGYTF
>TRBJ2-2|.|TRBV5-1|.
TGCGCCAGCAGCTTGGGGCGCGGCAGCTACGGGGAGCTGTTTTTT
CASSLGRGSYGELFF
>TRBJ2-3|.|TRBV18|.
TGTGCCAGCTCACCAGTGGCTCACACAGATACGCAGTATTTT
CASSPVAHTDTQYF
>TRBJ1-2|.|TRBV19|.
TGTGCCAGTAGTATAGGTGGGGCCAGGACAGTCTATGGCTACACCTTC
CASSIGGARTVYGYTF
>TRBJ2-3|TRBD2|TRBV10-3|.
TGTGCCATCAGTACAGCGGGGGGGATCGTAGATACGCAGTATTTT
CAISTAGGIVDTQYF
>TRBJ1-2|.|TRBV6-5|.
TGTGCCAGCAGTTACGGGGTACACTATGGCTACACCTTC
CASSYGVHYGYTF
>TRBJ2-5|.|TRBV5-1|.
TGCGCCAGCAGCTTGCGGGACTTCGGGGAGCAGTACTTC
CASSLRDFGEQYF
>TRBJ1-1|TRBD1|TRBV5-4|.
TGTGCCAGCAGCTCCCGGGACAGAATGAACACTGAAGCTTTCTTT
CASSSRDRMNTEAFF
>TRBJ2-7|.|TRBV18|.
TGTGCCAGCTCACTGGACAGGGAGGGGCAGTACTTC
CASSLDREGQYF
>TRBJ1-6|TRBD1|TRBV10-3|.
TGTGCCATCAGGGGACAGGGTTCCTATAATTCACCCCTCCACTTT
CAIRGQGSYNSPLHF
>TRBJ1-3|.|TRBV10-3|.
TGTGCCATCAGTGGACTCCCAGGGCTCTCTGGAAACACCATATATTTT
CAISGLPGLSGNTIYF
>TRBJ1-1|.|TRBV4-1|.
TGCGCCAGCAGCCTAGCAGCTTTCTTT
CASSLAAFF
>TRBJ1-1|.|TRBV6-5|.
TGTGCCAGCAGTTACCCCCCGAACACTGAAGCTTTCTTT
CASSYPPNTEAFF
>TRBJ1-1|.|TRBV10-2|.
TGCGCCAGCAGAGTACAGGGTGGCACTGAAGCTTTCTTT
CASRVQGGTEAFF
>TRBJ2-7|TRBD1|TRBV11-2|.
TGTGCCAGCAGCCGGGACAGGGGCGACGAGCAGTACTTC
CASSRDRGDEQYF
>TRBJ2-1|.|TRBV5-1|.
TGCGCCAGCAGCTTCTTGGCGGGCTCTTTAGATGAGCAGTTCTTC
CASSFLAGSLDEQFF
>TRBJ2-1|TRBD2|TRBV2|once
TGTGCCAGCAGTAGACTAGCGGGAGTAAACGAGCAGTTCTTC
CASSRLAGVNEQFF
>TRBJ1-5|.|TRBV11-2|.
TGTGCCAGCAGCCCCGGGGACCCTATTAGCAATCAGCCCCAGCATTTT
CASSPGDPISNQPQHF
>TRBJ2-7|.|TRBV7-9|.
TGTGCCAGCAGGCGAGACAGATCCGCTGGCTACGAGCAGTACTTC
CASRRDRSAGYEQYF
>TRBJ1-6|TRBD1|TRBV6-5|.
TGTGCCAGCAGTTACTCGGGGGACAGTTATAATTCACCCCTCCACTTT
CASSYSGDSYNSPLHF
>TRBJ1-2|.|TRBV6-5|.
TGTGCCAGCAGTTACGCCAGGTTTGGCTATGGCTACACCTTC
CASSYARFGYGYTF
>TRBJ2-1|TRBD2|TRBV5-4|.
TGTGCCAGCAGCCCGGGGACTAATGCGCGGAATGAGCAGTTCTTC
CASSPGTNARNEQFF
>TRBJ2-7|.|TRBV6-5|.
TGTGCCAGCAGCCAAGGCGGATCGTCCTACGAGCAGTACTTC
CASSQGGSSYEQYF
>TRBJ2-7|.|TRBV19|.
TGTGCCAGTAGTAGCAGGGGTCTAAGTTCCTACGAGCAGTACTTC
CASSSRGLSSYEQYF
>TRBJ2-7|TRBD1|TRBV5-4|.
TGTGCCAGCAGCCTGTGGACAGGGGCTGGCTACGAGCAGTACTTC
CASSLWTGAGYEQYF
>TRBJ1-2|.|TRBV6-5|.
TGTGCCAGCAGTTACGTCCGCAGGGACTCTGGCTACACCTTC
CASSYVRRDSGYTF
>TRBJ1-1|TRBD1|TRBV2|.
TGTGCCAGCAGATCCCACAGGGGACGGAACACTGAAGCTTTCTTT
CASRSHRGRNTEAFF
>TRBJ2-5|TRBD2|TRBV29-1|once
TGCAGCTTGACTAGCGGGGGGGCGGGGACCCAGTACTTC
CSLTSGGAGTQYF